The sequence of this TCR beta chain was determined in a study of siplizumab effects on memory and regulatory T cells. Study results and limitations: Roughly 75-95% of proliferating clones (CD4+ or CD8+) could not be assigned a naive or memory phenotype. Unstimulated naive T cells seemed to show more diversity than memory cells did, and they also seemed to be among the major contributors to the alloresponse.

The data were produced by immunoSEQ multiplex PCR, yet TCRdb's version contains in-frame clones alone and is incomplete. The sample has 20,000 or so clones, 44% seen once. Germline V gene data show CDR1 as SGHTA and CDR2 as FQGNSA. V shed 4 bases and J 8 bases; nucleotides not matched to a gene: 5. This CDR3 spans 16 amino acids. The mixed lymphocyte reaction cells were grown together in coculture at 37°C for six to seven days. This clone showed up just a few times. No antigen is known for it. The sequenced material came from CFSE-low (dividing) CD4+ T cells sorted from an allogeneic mixed lymphocyte reaction. V gene TRBV7-2 combines with J gene TRBJ2-2, with 15 bases identical to TRBD2. This clonotype was sampled from a human donor in good health; the cells came from an allogeneic mixed lymphocyte reaction. Some clones in this sample may be carry-over from other donors' samples. CDR3 nucleotide sequence: TGTGCCAGCAGCTCCGGACTAGCGGGGGGGCCTGGGGAGCTGTTTTTT. This translates into CASSSGLAGGPGELFF.